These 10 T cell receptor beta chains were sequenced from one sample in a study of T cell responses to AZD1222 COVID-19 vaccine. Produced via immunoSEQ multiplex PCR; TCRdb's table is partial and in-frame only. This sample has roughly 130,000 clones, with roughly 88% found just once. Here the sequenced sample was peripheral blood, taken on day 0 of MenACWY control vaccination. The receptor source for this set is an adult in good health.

CDR3 bases: TGTGCCACCAGCAGAGATCGTCGGAATGTGGGCTACACCTTC. Translated: CATSRDRRNVGYTF. The chain employs TRBV15 and TRBJ1-2; D ambiguous. V lost 0 bases and J lost 8, with 13 bases in between. The V gene's germline CDR1 is LNHNV and CDR2 YYDKDF (reference sequence). The CDR3 runs 14 residues.

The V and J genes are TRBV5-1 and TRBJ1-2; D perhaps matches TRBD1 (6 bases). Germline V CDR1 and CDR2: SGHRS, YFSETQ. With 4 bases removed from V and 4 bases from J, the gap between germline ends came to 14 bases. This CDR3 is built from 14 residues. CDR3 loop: CASSPGGASYGYTF. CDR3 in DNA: TGCGCCAGCAGCCCGGGGGGGGCTAGCTATGGCTACACCTTC.

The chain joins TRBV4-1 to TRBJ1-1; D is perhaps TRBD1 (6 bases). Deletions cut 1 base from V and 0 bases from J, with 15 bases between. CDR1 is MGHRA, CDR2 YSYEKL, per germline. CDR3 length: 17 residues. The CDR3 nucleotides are TGCGCCAGCAGCCAAGCCTTCAATCGGGGGCTGAACACTGAAGCTTTCTTT. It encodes CASSQAFNRGLNTEAFF.

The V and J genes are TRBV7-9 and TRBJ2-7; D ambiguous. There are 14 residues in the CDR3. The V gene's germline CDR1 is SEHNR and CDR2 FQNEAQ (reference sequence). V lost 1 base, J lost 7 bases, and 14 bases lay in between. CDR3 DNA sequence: TGTGCCAGCAGCTTAGGGGGTATCGTGGGTGAGCAGTACTTC. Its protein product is CASSLGGIVGEQYF.

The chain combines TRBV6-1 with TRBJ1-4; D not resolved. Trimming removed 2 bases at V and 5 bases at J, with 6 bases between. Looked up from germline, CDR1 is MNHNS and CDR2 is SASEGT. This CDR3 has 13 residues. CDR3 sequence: CASSERANEKLFF. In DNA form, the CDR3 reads TGTGCCAGCAGTGAAAGGGCGAATGAAAAACTGTTTTTT.

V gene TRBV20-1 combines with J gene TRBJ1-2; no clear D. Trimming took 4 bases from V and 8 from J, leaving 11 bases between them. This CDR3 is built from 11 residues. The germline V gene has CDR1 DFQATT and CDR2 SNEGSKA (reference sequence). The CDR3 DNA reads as TGCAGTGCTATTAAGGGTCAGGGCTACACCTTC. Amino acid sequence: CSAIKGQGYTF.

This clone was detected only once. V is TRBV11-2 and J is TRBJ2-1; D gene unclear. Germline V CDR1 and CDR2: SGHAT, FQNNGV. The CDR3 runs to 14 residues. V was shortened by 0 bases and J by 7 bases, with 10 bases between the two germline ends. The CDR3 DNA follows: TGTGCCAGCAGCTTAGAAATTGGCCTGAATGAGCAGTTCTTC. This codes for CASSLEIGLNEQFF.

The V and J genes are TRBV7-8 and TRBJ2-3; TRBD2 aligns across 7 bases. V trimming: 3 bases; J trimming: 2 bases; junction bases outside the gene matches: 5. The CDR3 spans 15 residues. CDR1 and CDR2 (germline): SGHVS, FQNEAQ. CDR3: CASSLGGNPTDTQYF. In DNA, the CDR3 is TGTGCCAGCAGCTTGGGAGGGAACCCCACAGATACGCAGTATTTT. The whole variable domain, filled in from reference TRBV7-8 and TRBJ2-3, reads GAGVSQSPRYKVAKRGQDVALRCDPISGHVSLFWYQQALGQGPEFLTYFQNEAQLDKSGLPSDRFFAERPEGSVSTLKIQRTQQEDSAVYLCASSLGGNPTDTQYFGPGTRLTVL.

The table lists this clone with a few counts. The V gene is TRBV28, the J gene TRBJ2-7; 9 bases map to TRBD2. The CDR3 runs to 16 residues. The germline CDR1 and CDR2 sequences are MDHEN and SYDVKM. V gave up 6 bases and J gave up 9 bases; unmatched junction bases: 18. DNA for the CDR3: TGTGCCAGCAGATCCTTAAGGACTAGCGACGGTGGGAGGCAGTACTTC. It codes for CASRSLRTSDGGRQYF. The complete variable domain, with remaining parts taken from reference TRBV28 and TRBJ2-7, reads DVKVTQSSRYLVKRTGEKVFLECVQDMDHENMFWYRQDPGLGLRLIYFSYDVKMKEKGDIPEGYSVSREKKERFSLILESASTNQTSMYLCASRSLRTSDGGRQYFGPGTRLTVT.

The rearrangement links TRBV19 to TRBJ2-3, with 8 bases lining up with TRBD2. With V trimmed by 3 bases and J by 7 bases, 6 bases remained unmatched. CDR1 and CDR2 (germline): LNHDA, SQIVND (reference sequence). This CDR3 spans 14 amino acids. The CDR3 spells CASSMGLEVHTQYF. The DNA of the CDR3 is TGTGCCAGTAGTATGGGACTAGAAGTCCATACGCAGTATTTT.